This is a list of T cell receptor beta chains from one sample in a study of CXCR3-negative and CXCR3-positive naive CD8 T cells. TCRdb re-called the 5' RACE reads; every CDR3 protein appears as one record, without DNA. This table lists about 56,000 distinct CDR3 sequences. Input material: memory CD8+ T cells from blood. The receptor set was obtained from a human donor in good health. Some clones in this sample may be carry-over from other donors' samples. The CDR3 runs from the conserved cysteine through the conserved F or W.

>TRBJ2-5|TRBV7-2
CASSPWTGQETQYF
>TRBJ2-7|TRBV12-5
CASWRGSSYEQYF
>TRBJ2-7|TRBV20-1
CSASGDRDYEQYF
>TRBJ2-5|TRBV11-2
CASSLARGDPSETQYF
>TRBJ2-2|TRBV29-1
CSVATWTANTGELFF
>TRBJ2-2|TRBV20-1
CSAADRENTGELFF
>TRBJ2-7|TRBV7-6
CASSLAGTPTYEQYF
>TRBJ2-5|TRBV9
CASSVDSGPPETQYF
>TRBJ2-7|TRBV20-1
CSAREPRAIHPYEQYF
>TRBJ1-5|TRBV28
CASSNRGNQPQHF
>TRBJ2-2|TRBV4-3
CASSNGNSLNTGELFF
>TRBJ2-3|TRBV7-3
CASSFGQGVGDTQYF
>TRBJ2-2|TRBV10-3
CAISEISAGPTGELFF
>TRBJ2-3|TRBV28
CASSLVGQVADTQYF
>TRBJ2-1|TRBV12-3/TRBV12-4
CASSFIFRDPGQFF
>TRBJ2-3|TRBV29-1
CSVGTGVTDTQYF
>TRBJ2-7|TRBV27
CASSLRPISGNYEQYF
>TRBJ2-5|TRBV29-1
CSAGKQGGGETQYF
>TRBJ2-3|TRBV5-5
CASSLGTASGDTQYF
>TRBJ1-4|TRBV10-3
CAISARTGGTNEKLFF
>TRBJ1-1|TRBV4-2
CASSQDLGGSTEAFF
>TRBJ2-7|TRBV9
CASSPHQGPPYYEQYF
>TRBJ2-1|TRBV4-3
CASSQERPGTYNEQFF
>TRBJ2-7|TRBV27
CASRGQGQYIVYEQYF
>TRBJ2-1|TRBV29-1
CSVGGLAGGNEQFF
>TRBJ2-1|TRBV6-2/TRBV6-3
CASSRRTENNEQFF
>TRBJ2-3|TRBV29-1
CSVEDLAGPEDTQYF